This section outlines one T cell receptor (beta chain) sequence together with its context. The table lists this clonotype with many counts. Its antigen remains undetermined. The sample holds no much larger clone one base away, and base qualities are not on file. The receptor library was made with RT-PCR. TCRdb records Illumina HiSeq 2500 as the sequencer. The raw public reads went through TCRdb reprocessing: fastp at Q25, MiXCR clone calling, in-frame beta chains kept. Entries are consolidated by CDR3 protein sequence, retaining the most common genes and DNA. Present in this sample are roughly 460,000 distinct CDR3 sequences, over 9.5% of which were seen just once. Less than 15% of the sample belongs to the ten largest clones. This record belongs to a study of response to subunit inactivated influenza vaccine (dated 2018 in TCRdb). In the study overall: The study used deep quantitative T cell receptor repertoire profiling to track responses to a trivalent subunit inactivated influenza vaccine. Study-wide findings and limitations: The authors proposed that each seasonal influenza vaccination may bring in only a limited number of new T cells.

The label giving this sample's time point can be read as: 45 days after influenza vaccine administration. V and J lose 2 bases and 11 bases, and a span of 15 bases separates them. In the germline V gene (reference sequence), CDR1 corresponds to DFQATT and CDR2 to SNEGSKA. There are 13 amino acids in the CDR3, from cysteine to phenylalanine inclusive. The entry retains the CDR3 DNA only, 39 bases that are in frame from base 1. The chain employs TRBV20-1 and TRBJ1-4; no D gene call is confident. Material: PBMCs from blood, obtained about 40 days after vaccination. The source of this sequence is a man in his fifties or sixties who received an inactivated influenza vaccine. Donor details come from another sample of the same person, matched by shared clones. The CDR3 region has the sequence CSARSPRGWKLFF. The DNA reads as follows: TGCAGTGCTAGAAGTCCACGGGGTTGGAAACTGTTTTTT.